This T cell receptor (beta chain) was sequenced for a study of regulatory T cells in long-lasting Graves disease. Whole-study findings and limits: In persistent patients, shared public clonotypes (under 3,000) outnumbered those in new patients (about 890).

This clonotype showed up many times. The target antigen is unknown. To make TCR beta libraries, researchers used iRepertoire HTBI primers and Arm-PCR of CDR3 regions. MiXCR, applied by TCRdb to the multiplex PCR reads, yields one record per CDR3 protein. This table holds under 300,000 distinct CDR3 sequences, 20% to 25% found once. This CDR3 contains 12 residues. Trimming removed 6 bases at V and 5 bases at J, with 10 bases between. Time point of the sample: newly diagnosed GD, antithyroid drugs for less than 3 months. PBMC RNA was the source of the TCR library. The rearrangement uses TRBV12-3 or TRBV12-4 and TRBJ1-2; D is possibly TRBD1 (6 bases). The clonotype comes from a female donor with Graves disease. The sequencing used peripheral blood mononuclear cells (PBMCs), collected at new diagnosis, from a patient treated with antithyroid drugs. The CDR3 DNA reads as TGTGCCAGCAGGAATACAGGGTATGGCTACACCTTC. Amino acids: CASRNTGYGYTF.